This T cell receptor (beta chain) was sequenced in a study of cytomegalovirus exposure and HLA in healthy donors (dated by TCRdb to 2016 to 2017). Study-wide context: A later analysis indicated that the 130 or so validation repertoires were generated on the platform also employed for the roughly 730 repertoires of the first cohort. The study aimed to test whether signatures of past pathogen exposure could be identified by cataloging public T cell receptors. Along with the approximately 600-subject first cohort, a separate validation cohort of over 90 different subjects was used. To predict cytomegalovirus infection status, the study combined high-throughput TCR immunosequencing, statistical association of individual TCRs with disease status, and machine learning.

On this clone itself: The target of this receptor is not known. No base qualities exist here, and no much larger clone lies one base off it.

Library preparation was by the immunoSEQ multiplex PCR assay. In the original analysis: A statistical classification framework was built for diagnosing cytomegalovirus status from the catalog of TCR beta chain sequences. Sourced from immuneACCESS, this table was stored by TCRdb with only in-frame sequences that have V and J called. A share of the clones is absent; for the studies checked, an unresolved V gene accounts for under half, and the remainder has no known explanation. V, J and clone size derive from that table, while D and trimming were established from the DNA sequence. The sample has fewer than 350,000 clones on record, 88% of them singletons. The ten top clones hold approximately 0.88% of the sample. Results and caveats for the whole study, not just this receptor: The validation cohort had no HLA typing available for a later analysis, so co-occurrence within that cohort was assessed over all 120 repertoires. Of the cluster scores, around 95% were above 0 in a later analysis, which found that TCRs clustered in the first cohort also tended to co-occur in the roughly 130 validation repertoires. A total of about 150 TCR beta chains were listed by the study as associated with cytomegalovirus. According to the authors, the approach could potentially be generalized to other disease states and immunological phenotypes. Most TCR sequences were observed very rarely across donors, whereas some public TCRs were present in many individuals. Three of the identified cytomegalovirus-associated TCR beta chains were confirmed in vitro to be specific for cytomegalovirus antigens. The classifier was reported to diagnose cytomegalovirus status with high specificity and sensitivity in both the original and validation cohorts.

Donors formed part of the validation cohort, which comprised 95 to 150 subjects and was distinct from the first cohort of 666 subjects. The clonotype was recovered from a woman aged 18-35 years in good health and CMV-seronegative. The sequencing input was PBMCs.

The CDR3 region reads CASSLTQGGEAQSYEQYF. Here is the DNA: TGTGCCAGCAGCTTAACCCAAGGGGGCGAAGCCCAATCCTACGAGCAGTACTTC. The chain employs TRBV11-2 and TRBJ2-7; 7 bases in the junction line up with TRBD1. From cysteine to phenylalanine, the CDR3 is 18 amino acids long. CDR3 DNA only is kept here, 54 bases in frame from base 1. CDR1 is given as SGHAT and CDR2 as FQNNGV, both from the germline V gene. Trimming accounts for 2 bases at V and 1 base at J, while the number of junction bases matched to no gene is 14.